The 7 T cell receptor beta chains in this list originate from one sample, sequenced in a study of blood T cell repertoires in COVID-19. TCRdb keeps only in-frame clones here, not all; method: immunoSEQ multiplex PCR. Among about 130,000 clones listed, roughly 80% were seen once. Sequenced: peripheral blood. All receptors come from a woman aged 55-69 years with acute or convalescent COVID-19.

The chain links TRBV18 to TRBJ2-1; D is possibly TRBD1 (7 bases). This CDR3 has 16 amino acids. Trimming removed 2 bases from V and 2 bases from J, with 13 bases in between. Germline loops: CDR1 KGHSH, CDR2 LQKENI. The CDR3 region is CASSPDQGGAYNEQFF. The CDR3 DNA is TGTGCCAGCTCACCAGACCAGGGGGGAGCCTACAATGAGCAGTTCTTC.

J is TRBJ1-2 and V is TRBV6-6, with a tentative D call TRBD1 (5 bases). Germline-derived CDR1 and CDR2 are MNHNY and SVGAGI (reference sequence). The CDR3 length is 13 residues. Between the trimmed V and J ends, which lost 2 bases and 4 bases, there was a span of 8 bases. CDR3 nucleotide sequence: TGTGCCAGCAGTTACCAGGGTACCTATGGCTACACCTTC. Protein sequence: CASSYQGTYGYTF.

V is TRBV7-3 and J is TRBJ2-7, with 9 bases lining up with TRBD1. V lost 4 bases to trimming and J lost 6 bases; unmatched junction nucleotides: 10. CDR3 length equals 15 residues. Germline V gene data show CDR1 as SGHTA and CDR2 as FQGTGA. In DNA form, the CDR3 reads TGTGCCAGCAGCTACACAGGGGGCGCAGCCGCCGAGCAGTACTTC. This sequence encodes CASSYTGGAAAEQYF.

The chain joins TRBV3-1 (or the pseudogene TRBV3-2) to TRBJ1-6, with D possibly TRBD1 on 6 matching bases. Germline CDR1 and CDR2: LGHDT and YNNKEL (reference sequence). The CDR3 length is 15 residues. Trimming removed 2 bases at V and 9 bases at J, with 14 bases between. The CDR3 loop reads CASSQFQIGGSPLHF. In nucleotides, the CDR3 is TGTGCCAGCAGCCAATTTCAGATAGGGGGTTCACCCCTCCACTTT.

The CDR3 region has the DNA TGTGCCAGCGATACAGGGGGCTCTGGCTACACCTTC. Translated: CASDTGGSGYTF. The chain recombines TRBV2 with TRBJ1-2; 9 nucleotides agree with TRBD1. The trim removed 8 bases at V and 7 bases at J, leaving 5 bases unmatched. CDR1 is SNHLY and CDR2 is FYNNEI in the germline V gene. This CDR3 has 12 residues.

The chain carries TRBV2 and TRBJ2-2; TRBD1 is a possible D gene (6 bases). Trimming took 6 bases from V and 5 from J, leaving 13 bases between them. The CDR3 consists of 14 residues. Germline lookup yields CDR1 SNHLY and CDR2 FYNNEI. In nucleotides, the CDR3 is TGTGCCAGCAGCTTCCAGGGGCAGACCGGGGAGCTGTTTTTT. It is translated as CASSFQGQTGELFF.

The V gene is TRBV6-5, the J gene TRBJ1-6, with unresolved D. The CDR3 consists of 12 residues. Germline CDR1 reads MNHEY; CDR2 reads SVGAGI. Trimming pared 2 bases from V and 14 bases from J, leaving 10 bases between. The CDR3 protein is CASSYGPGTLHF. DNA of the CDR3: TGTGCCAGCAGTTACGGTCCCGGGACCCTCCACTTT.